The 23 T cell receptor beta chains presented below share a single source sample, sequenced in a study of blood T cell repertoires in COVID-19. Assay: immunoSEQ multiplex PCR; the TCRdb copy retains only in-frame clones and omits some. The sample has over 250,000 clones, around nine tenths seen once; the top ten hold under 9.5%. The sequencing sample was made of PBMCs or T cells enriched from blood (not recorded which). Every receptor here comes from a man aged 35 to 55 who had recovered from COVID-19.

The chain combines TRBV24-1 with TRBJ2-1; TRBD1 might be the D (5 bases). The CDR3 has 16 residues. The germline V and J ends were trimmed by 4 bases and 3 bases, with 15 bases remaining between them. From germline, CDR1 is KGHDR and CDR2 SFDVKD. The CDR3 spells CATSDLDKPDYNEQFF. The CDR3 DNA reads TGTGCCACCAGTGACCTGGACAAACCTGACTACAATGAGCAGTTCTTC.

The chain uses TRBV9 and TRBJ2-1, with D unresolved. Germline-derived CDR1 and CDR2 are SGDLS and YYNGEE. The CDR3 is 14 amino acids. V gave up 0 bases and J gave up 4 bases, with 8 bases separating them. The CDR3 spells CASSVGTAYNEQFF. DNA of the CDR3: TGTGCCAGCAGCGTAGGAACAGCTTACAATGAGCAGTTCTTC.

The chain recombines TRBV11-2 with TRBJ1-1; 7 bases agree with TRBD1. The germline V gene encodes CDR1 SGHAT and CDR2 FQNNGV. The CDR3 length is 15 residues. Trimming at V came to 3 bases and at J to 6 bases, leaving 10 bases not matched to a gene. This CDR3 reads CASSFPRGLIPEAFF. CDR3 DNA: TGTGCCAGCAGCTTTCCTAGGGGGCTTATCCCTGAAGCTTTCTTT. Variable domain in full (rest from reference TRBV11-2 and TRBJ1-1): EAGVAQSPRYKIIEKRQSVAFWCNPISGHATLYWYQQILGQGPKLLIQFQNNGVVDDSQLPKDRFSAERLKGVDSTLKIQPAKLEDSAVYLCASSFPRGLIPEAFFGQGTRLTVV.

The chain is built from TRBV5-1 and TRBJ2-7, with a tentative D call TRBD1 (5 bases). This CDR3 is built from 13 residues. CDR1 SGHRS and CDR2 YFSETQ come from the germline V gene. Trimming took off 4 bases at V and 5 bases at J, with 13 bases between the two ends. The CDR3 DNA reads TGCGCCAGCAGCGTCCAGGGTTTCGACGAGCAGTACTTC. Translated, it gives CASSVQGFDEQYF.

This clone was seen once. V usage is TRBV28 and J usage is TRBJ1-2; 10 bases match TRBD1. The length of the CDR3 is 14 residues. Per the germline V gene, CDR1 is MDHEN and CDR2 is SYDVKM. The J segment lost 4 bases and the V segment lost 6 bases, leaving 5 bases of the junction unmatched. CDR3 protein: CASSRTGGVYGYTF. The CDR3 region has the DNA TGTGCCAGCAGCCGGACAGGGGGAGTCTATGGCTACACCTTC.

This clone was detected only a few times. The chain combines TRBV7-9 with TRBJ2-7; no reliable D call. Germline values: CDR1 SEHNR, CDR2 FQNEAQ (reference sequence). The CDR3 extends over 13 amino acids. V dropped 4 bases and J dropped 5 bases, with 12 bases sitting between them. The CDR3 is CASSYLGYDEQYF. The CDR3 DNA reads TGTGCCAGCAGCTATCTAGGATACGACGAGCAGTACTTC.

The chain uses TRBV5-1 and TRBJ1-3; TRBD1 agrees at 9 bases. This CDR3 region has 15 residues. V lost 4 bases and J lost 2; bases outside the gene matches: 4. Germline assignment: CDR1 SGHRS and CDR2 YFSETQ. The CDR3 coding sequence is TGCGCCAGCAGCGAACAGGGGGCGGCTGGAAACACCATATATTTT. Its protein product is CASSEQGAAGNTIYF.

The V gene is TRBV7-9, the J gene TRBJ1-4, with TRBD1 matching 8 bases. J gave up 3 bases and V 7 bases, and 13 bases lay outside the gene matches. The CDR3 consists of 17 residues. Germline loops: CDR1 SEHNR, CDR2 FQNEAQ (reference sequence). The CDR3 nucleotides are TGTGCCAGCACCATAGAGTATGGACAGGGAGCTAATGAAAAACTGTTTTTT. Protein sequence: CASTIEYGQGANEKLFF.

The V and J genes are TRBV28 and TRBJ1-2, with 7 bases identical to TRBD1. V lost 5 bases to trimming and J lost 0 bases; unmatched junction nucleotides: 6. The CDR3 is 15 amino acids. Germline values: CDR1 MDHEN, CDR2 SYDVKM. The CDR3 DNA reads TGTGCCAGCAGTCCTCCCGGACAGGCTAACTATGGCTACACCTTC. This translates into CASSPPGQANYGYTF.

The genes are TRBV27 and TRBJ1-4; 7 positions agree with TRBD1. This CDR3 contains 15 residues. V lost 1 base and J lost 2; bases outside the gene matches: 1. CDR1 and CDR2 (germline): MNHEY, SMNVEV (reference sequence). The CDR3 loop reads CASSLWGQTNEKLFF. The CDR3 DNA sequence: TGTGCCAGCAGTTTATGGGGACAGACTAATGAAAAACTGTTTTTT.

The table lists this clone with a few counts. The rearrangement joins TRBV4-2 to TRBJ2-7, with 11 positions matching TRBD2. The germline V gene has CDR1 LGHNA and CDR2 YNFKEQ. The CDR3 loop spans 16 amino acids. Germline trimming cut 1 base from V and 3 bases from J; bases unmatched to any gene: 5. CDR3 region: CASSQVKTSGVYEQYF. Here the CDR3 DNA reads TGTGCCAGCAGCCAAGTCAAGACTAGCGGGGTCTACGAGCAGTACTTC.

V and J are TRBV7-9 and TRBJ1-2, with a possible D match to TRBD1 (5 bases). This CDR3 has 18 amino acids. Trimming cost V 0 bases and J 3 bases, with 20 bases left between them. CDR1 and CDR2 (germline): SEHNR, FQNEAQ (reference sequence). This CDR3 reads CASSLAGGGSQQYYGYTF. The CDR3 DNA sequence: TGTGCCAGCAGCTTAGCGGGCGGGGGTTCCCAACAATACTATGGCTACACCTTC. The whole variable domain, filled in from reference TRBV7-9 and TRBJ1-2, reads DTGVSQNPRHKITKRGQNVTFRCDPISEHNRLYWYRQTLGQGPEFLTYFQNEAQLEKSRLLSDRFSAERPKGSFSTLEIQRTEQGDSAMYLCASSLAGGGSQQYYGYTFGSGTRLTVV.

The CDR3 bases are TGTGCCAGTAGTCCGTGGACAGGGCGGGCCTATGGCTACACCTTC. It encodes CASSPWTGRAYGYTF. J is TRBJ1-2 and V is TRBV19, with 8 bases aligning to TRBD1. The V segment lost 5 bases and the J segment 4 bases; nucleotides outside the gene matches: 9. Per germline, CDR1 LNHDA and CDR2 SQIVND (reference sequence). This CDR3 comprises 15 residues.

The V call is TRBV6-5, the J call TRBJ2-5, with D unclear. V was shortened by 2 bases and J by 5 bases, with 6 bases between the two germline ends. This CDR3 has 12 residues. Germline CDR1 is MNHEY and CDR2 is SVGAGI. CDR3 coding DNA: TGTGCCAGCAGTTACCCGAGGGAGACCCAGTACTTC. Protein: CASSYPRETQYF.

About this clone: An end of the junction differs from the germline gene, which may be a read error. Other nucleotide sequences from this sample produce the same CDR3. J is TRBJ1-5 and V is TRBV27; 8 nucleotides match TRBD1. Germline V gives CDR1 MNHEY, CDR2 SMNVEV (reference sequence). CDR3 length: 16 residues. The CDR3 region has the DNA TGTGCCAGCAGTGCCGGCAGACAGGGGATCAATCAGCCTCAGCATTTT. This translates into CASSAGRQGINQPQHF.

This clone was observed a single time. V and J are TRBV7-9 and TRBJ2-1; 7 bases line up with TRBD1. The CDR3 runs to 15 residues. The J segment lost 9 bases and the V segment lost 5 bases, leaving 13 bases of the junction unmatched. The V gene's germline CDR1 is SEHNR and CDR2 FQNEAQ (reference sequence). DNA of the CDR3: TGTGCCAGCAGCCCATTCCGCAGGGGGAACGGTGAGCAGTTCTTC. Its translation: CASSPFRRGNGEQFF.

The V call is TRBV5-4, the J call TRBJ2-1, with 7 bases identical to TRBD2. Trimming cost V 0 bases and J 0 bases; bases outside gene matches: 0. This CDR3 comprises 15 residues. Germline CDR1 is SGHNT and CDR2 is YYREEE (reference sequence). The CDR3 region is CASSLGGSSYNEQFF. As DNA, the CDR3 is TGTGCCAGCAGCTTGGGCGGGAGCTCCTACAATGAGCAGTTCTTC.

J is TRBJ1-5 and V is TRBV19, with no clear D. This CDR3 is built from 15 residues. V was trimmed by 3 bases and J by 2 bases, leaving 11 bases between them. Per germline, CDR1 LNHDA and CDR2 SQIVND (reference sequence). This CDR3 is CASSISGIGNQPQHF. The CDR3, as DNA: TGTGCCAGTAGTATTTCGGGGATTGGCAATCAGCCCCAGCATTTT.

As DNA, the CDR3 is TGTGCCAGCAGCCGGACTAGCGGTTACCAAGAGACCCAGTACTTC. It yields the protein CASSRTSGYQETQYF. The rearrangement links TRBV7-9 to TRBJ2-5; the match to TRBD2 covers 10 bases. The V and J ends lost 5 bases and 0 bases, in that order; junction bases with no gene match: 3. Germline loops: CDR1 SEHNR, CDR2 FQNEAQ (reference sequence). This CDR3 spans 15 amino acids.

The chain recombines TRBV7-8 with TRBJ2-1, with D unclear. Deletions cut 2 bases from V and 8 bases from J, with 10 bases between. CDR1 is SGHVS and CDR2 is FQNEAQ in the germline V gene. The length of the CDR3 is 13 residues. CDR3 DNA sequence: TGTGCCAGCAGCTTAAGTAGTATCGATGAGCAGTTCTTC. Translation: CASSLSSIDEQFF.

The genes are TRBV19 and TRBJ1-4; no reliable D call. Between the trimmed V and J ends, which lost 3 bases and 1 base, there was a span of 6 bases. The CDR3 covers 14 residues. CDR1 is LNHDA and CDR2 is SQIVND in the germline V gene (reference sequence). The CDR3 reads CASSMRRTNEKLFF. In DNA form, the CDR3 reads TGTGCCAGTAGTATGCGGCGAACTAATGAAAAACTGTTTTTT. Based on the CDR3 plus reference TRBV19 and TRBJ1-4, the full variable domain is DGGITQSPKYLFRKEGQNVTLSCEQNLNHDAMYWYRQDPGQGLRLIYYSQIVNDFQKGDIAEGYSVSREKKESFPLTVTSAQKNPTAFYLCASSMRRTNEKLFFGSGTQLSVL.

This rearrangement joins TRBV7-3 to TRBJ2-1, with 7 bases fitting TRBD2. Germline values: CDR1 SGHTA, CDR2 FQGTGA. J gave up 1 base and V 3 bases, and 3 bases lay outside the gene matches. The CDR3 is 15 residues long. In DNA form, the CDR3 reads TGTGCCAGCAGCTTGGGCGGGGGATCCTACAATGAGCAGTTCTTC. Its protein product is CASSLGGGSYNEQFF.

The chain is built from TRBV9 and TRBJ1-4, with D unresolved. The CDR3 has 17 residues. Germline V CDR1 and CDR2: SGDLS, YYNGEE. Trimming stripped 0 bases from V and 2 bases from J, with 14 bases between. This CDR3 is CASSVGHIQMTNEKLFF. The CDR3, as DNA: TGTGCCAGCAGCGTAGGGCACATACAGATGACTAATGAAAAACTGTTTTTT.